These T cell receptor beta chains were read from a single sample in a study of identical twins. TCRdb re-called the 5' RACE reads through MiXCR, storing one row per CDR3 protein. Of more than 1.5 million distinct CDR3 sequences listed, roughly a third are singletons. The sequencing sample was made of cord blood. The source is a newborn girl in good health. Both conserved end residues are part of each CDR3. D genes are given only for firm matches. Expanded clones get a size class; other rows say once, few or many, or leave the size out.

v_gene,j_gene,abundance,d_gene,CDR3aa,CDR3nt
TRBV20-1,TRBJ2-1,few,TRBD2,CSATKTSGKYNEQFF,TGCAGTGCTACCAAGACTAGCGGTAAATACAATGAGCAGTTCTTC
TRBV5-1,TRBJ1-4,many,NA,CASSWTTTNEKLFF,TGCGCCAGCAGCTGGACAACAACTAATGAAAAACTGTTTTTT
TRBV27,TRBJ1-5,few,TRBD1,CASSSRQGIGNQPQHF,TGTGCCAGCAGTTCCAGACAGGGGATAGGCAATCAGCCCCAGCATTTT
TRBV4-2,TRBJ1-2,few,NA,CATSPEGGYGYTF,TGTGCCACCAGTCCTGAGGGGGGCTATGGCTACACCTTC
TRBV12-3/TRBV12-4,TRBJ2-3,many,NA,CASRRGIADTQYF,TGTGCCAGCAGAAGGGGGATTGCAGATACGCAGTATTTT
TRBV4-1,TRBJ2-1,NA,TRBD2,CASSQDRVLANYNEQFF,TGCGCCAGCAGCCAAGATCGAGTACTAGCGAACTACAATGAGCAGTTCTTC
TRBV5-1,TRBJ2-5,NA,NA,CASSLVPGLSETQYF,TGCGCCAGCAGCTTGGTCCCCGGACTGTCAGAGACCCAGTACTTC
TRBV20-1,TRBJ2-5,few,NA,CSARDTPIQETQYF,TGCAGTGCTAGAGATACGCCTATCCAAGAGACCCAGTACTTC
TRBV12-3/TRBV12-4,TRBJ1-2,few,TRBD1,CASSFGTGGEYGYTF,TGTGCCAGCAGTTTTGGGACAGGGGGCGAGTATGGCTACACCTTC
TRBV5-5,TRBJ2-3,NA,TRBD1,CASSFMTGSTDTQYF,TGTGCCAGCAGCTTTATGACAGGGAGCACAGATACGCAGTATTTT
TRBV20-1,TRBJ2-3,NA,NA,CSARSPTGSSTDTQYF,TGCAGTGCTAGATCTCCCACGGGATCTAGCACAGATACGCAGTATTTT
TRBV7-2,TRBJ1-5,few,NA,CASSLEGGYWNQPQHF,TGTGCCAGCAGCTTAGAGGGAGGGTATTGGAATCAGCCCCAGCATTTT
TRBV20-1,TRBJ1-5,few,NA,CSAGRRDQPQHF,TGCAGTGCTGGACGACGGGATCAGCCCCAGCATTTT
TRBV27,TRBJ1-5,NA,TRBD1,CASSFHRGDQPQHF,TGTGCCAGCAGTTTTCACAGGGGTGATCAGCCCCAGCATTTT
TRBV5-1,TRBJ2-7,few,TRBD1,CASMRDRNYEQYF,TGCGCCAGCATGCGGGACAGGAACTACGAGCAGTACTTC
TRBV14,TRBJ2-1,NA,NA,CASSQTSMSYNEQFF,TGTGCCAGCAGCCAAACTAGCATGTCCTACAATGAGCAGTTCTTC
TRBV5-1,TRBJ1-2,NA,NA,CASSLAGHDSYGYTF,TGCGCCAGCAGCTTGGCGGGACACGACTCCTATGGCTACACCTTC
TRBV5-1,TRBJ2-4,NA,NA,CASSSDAFGIQYF,TGCGCCAGCAGCTCCGACGCGTTCGGCATTCAGTACTTC
TRBV3-1,TRBJ2-1,NA,TRBD2,CASSQVLTPGLDSYNEQFF,TGTGCCAGCAGCCAAGTTCTTACTCCGGGACTAGATTCCTACAATGAGCAGTTCTTC
TRBV10-3,TRBJ1-2,few,TRBD1,CAITNGTASQLWNGYTF,TGTGCCATCACTAACGGGACAGCGAGCCAACTATGGAATGGCTACACCTTC
TRBV20-1,TRBJ2-3,NA,NA,CSAYLPRGTDTQYF,TGCAGTGCTTACCTACCTAGGGGAACAGATACGCAGTATTTT
TRBV5-1,TRBJ2-1,many,TRBD1,CASSLTRGNEQFF,TGTGCCAGCAGCCTGACCAGGGGGAATGAGCAGTTCTTC
TRBV6-1,TRBJ2-7,NA,TRBD2,CASSEGSSGGYEQYF,TGTGCCAGCAGTGAAGGATCTAGCGGGGGGTACGAGCAGTACTTC
TRBV27,TRBJ2-7,few,NA,CASSLSGGGAYEQYF,TGTGCCAGCAGTTTATCGGGGGGGGGCGCCTACGAGCAGTACTTC
TRBV20-1,TRBJ2-1,NA,TRBD2,CSARPGSSGDRYNEQFF,TGCAGTGCTAGACCGGGATCTAGCGGGGACCGATACAATGAGCAGTTCTTC
TRBV11-2,TRBJ2-5,NA,TRBD1,CASRQGLKETQYF,TGTGCCAGCAGACAGGGGCTAAAAGAGACCCAGTACTTC
TRBV4-2,TRBJ2-1,few,NA,CASSSRDPYNEQFF,TGTGCCAGCAGCTCCCGGGACCCCTACAATGAGCAGTTCTTC
TRBV2,TRBJ2-1,many,NA,CASRHSAPSYNEQFF,TGTGCCAGCAGACACTCAGCGCCTTCCTACAATGAGCAGTTCTTC
TRBV5-1,TRBJ2-5,NA,NA,CASSLEDTSETQYF,TGCGCCAGCAGCTTGGAAGACACTTCAGAGACCCAGTACTTC
TRBV2,TRBJ2-4,few,TRBD2,CASSRGGVLNIAKNIQYF,TGTGCCAGCAGCCGCGGGGGGGTCTTGAATATAGCCAAAAACATTCAGTACTTC
TRBV3-1,TRBJ2-5,many,TRBD2,CASSQGLAGETQYF,TGTGCCAGCAGCCAAGGACTAGCGGGAGAGACCCAGTACTTC
TRBV29-1,TRBJ1-1,NA,NA,CSVALPDPEAFF,TGCAGCGTCGCCCTCCCGGACCCTGAAGCTTTCTTT
TRBV7-2,TRBJ2-1,NA,NA,CASSSKPLGYGYNEQFF,TGTGCCAGCAGCTCTAAGCCACTAGGGTATGGATACAATGAGCAGTTCTTC
TRBV11-2,TRBJ2-7,few,NA,CASSTPTNTPLFVSYEQYF,TGTGCCAGCAGCACACCGACCAACACCCCTCTTTTTGTCTCCTACGAGCAGTACTTC
TRBV12-3/TRBV12-4,TRBJ2-3,few,NA,CASSLYGEPSTDTQYF,TGTGCCAGCAGTTTATACGGGGAGCCTAGCACAGATACGCAGTATTTT
TRBV20-1,TRBJ1-5,NA,NA,CSARGDNQPQHF,TGCAGTGCCAGAGGGGACAATCAGCCCCAGCATTTT
TRBV3-1,TRBJ2-7,NA,TRBD2,CASSHNLAGKIYEQYF,TGTGCCAGCAGCCACAACCTAGCGGGAAAGATCTACGAGCAGTACTTC
TRBV7-9,TRBJ2-1,few,TRBD2,CASSPTSGGHYNEQFF,TGTGCCAGCAGCCCTACTAGCGGGGGGCATTACAATGAGCAGTTCTTC
TRBV28,TRBJ1-5,NA,TRBD1,CASSLFGTGSYSNQPQHF,TGTGCCAGCAGTTTATTTGGGACAGGGAGTTATAGCAATCAGCCCCAGCATTTT
TRBV3-1,TRBJ1-2,few,TRBD1,CASSQADRGQEGYTF,TGTGCCAGCAGCCAAGCGGACAGGGGGCAAGAGGGCTACACCTTC